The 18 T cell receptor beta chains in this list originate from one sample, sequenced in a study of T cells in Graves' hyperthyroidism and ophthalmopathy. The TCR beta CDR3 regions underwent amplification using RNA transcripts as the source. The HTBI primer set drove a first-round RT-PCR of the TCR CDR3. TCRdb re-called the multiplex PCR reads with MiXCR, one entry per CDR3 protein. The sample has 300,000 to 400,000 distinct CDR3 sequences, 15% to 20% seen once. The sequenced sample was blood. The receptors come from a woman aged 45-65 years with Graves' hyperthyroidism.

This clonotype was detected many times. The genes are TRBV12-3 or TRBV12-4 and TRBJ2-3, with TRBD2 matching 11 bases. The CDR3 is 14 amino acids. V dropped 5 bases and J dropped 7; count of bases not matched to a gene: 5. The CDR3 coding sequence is TGTGCCAGCAGTCGGACTAGCGGGCGAAATACGCAGTATTTT. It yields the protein CASSRTSGRNTQYF.

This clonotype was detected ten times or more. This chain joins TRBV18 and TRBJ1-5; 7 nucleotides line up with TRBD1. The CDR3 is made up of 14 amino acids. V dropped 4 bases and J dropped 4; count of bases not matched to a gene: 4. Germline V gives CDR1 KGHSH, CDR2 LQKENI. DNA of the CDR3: TGTGCCAGCTCACAGGGGGCTTGGAATCAGCCCCAGCATTTT. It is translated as CASSQGAWNQPQHF.

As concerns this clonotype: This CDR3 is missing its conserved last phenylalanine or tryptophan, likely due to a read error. CDR3 bases: TGTGCTAGTGGTTTGGTATTAGAGACCCAGTACCTC. Translated: CASGLVLETQYL. The chain carries TRBV12-5 and TRBJ2-5; no clear D gene. Trimming left V 0 bases short and J 4 bases short, with 3 bases between. Per germline, CDR1 LGHNT and CDR2 FRNRAP. CDR3 length: 12 amino acids.

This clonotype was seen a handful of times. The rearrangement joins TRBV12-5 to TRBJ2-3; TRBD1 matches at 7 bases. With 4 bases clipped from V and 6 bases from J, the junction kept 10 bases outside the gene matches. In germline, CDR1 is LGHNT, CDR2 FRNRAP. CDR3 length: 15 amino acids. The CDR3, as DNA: TGTGCTAGTGGTTCAACAGGGGACCCGACCGATACGCAGTATTTT. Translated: CASGSTGDPTDTQYF.

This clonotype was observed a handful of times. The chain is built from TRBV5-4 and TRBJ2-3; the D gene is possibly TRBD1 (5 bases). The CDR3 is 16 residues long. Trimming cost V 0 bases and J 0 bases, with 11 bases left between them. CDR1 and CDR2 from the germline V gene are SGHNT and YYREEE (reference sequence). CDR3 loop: CASSLGQKVSTDTQYF. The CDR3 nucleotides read TGTGCCAGCAGCTTGGGACAGAAGGTTAGCACAGATACGCAGTATTTT.

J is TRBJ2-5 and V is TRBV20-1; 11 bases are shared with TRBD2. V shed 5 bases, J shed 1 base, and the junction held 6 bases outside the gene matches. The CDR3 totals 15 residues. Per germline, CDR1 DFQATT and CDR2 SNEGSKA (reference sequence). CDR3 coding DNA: TGCAGTGCTTGGGGACTAGCGGATTTCCAAGAGACCCAGTACTTC. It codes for CSAWGLADFQETQYF.

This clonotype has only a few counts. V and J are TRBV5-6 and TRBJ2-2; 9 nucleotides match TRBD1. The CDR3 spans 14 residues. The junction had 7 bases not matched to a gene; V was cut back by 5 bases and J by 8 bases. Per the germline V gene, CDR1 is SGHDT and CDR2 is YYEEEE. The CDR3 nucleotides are TGTGCCAGCAGTTACGGACAGGGGCCTGGGGAGCTGTTTTTT. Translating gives CASSYGQGPGELFF.

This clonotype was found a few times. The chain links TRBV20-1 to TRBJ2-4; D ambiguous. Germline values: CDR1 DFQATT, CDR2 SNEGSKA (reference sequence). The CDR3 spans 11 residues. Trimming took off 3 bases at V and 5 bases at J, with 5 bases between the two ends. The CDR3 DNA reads TGCAGTGCTAGCCGGGAAAACATTCAGTACTTC. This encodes CSASRENIQYF.

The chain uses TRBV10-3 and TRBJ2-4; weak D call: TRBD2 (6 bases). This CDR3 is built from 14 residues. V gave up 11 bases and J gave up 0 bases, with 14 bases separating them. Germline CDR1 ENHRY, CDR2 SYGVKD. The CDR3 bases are TGTGCCGCCTCCGCGGGGATAGCCAAAAACATTCAGTACTTC. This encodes CAASAGIAKNIQYF.

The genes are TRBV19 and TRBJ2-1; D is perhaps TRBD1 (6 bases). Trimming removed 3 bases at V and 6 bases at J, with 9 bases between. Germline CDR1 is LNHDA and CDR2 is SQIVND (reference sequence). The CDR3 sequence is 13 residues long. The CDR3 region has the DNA TGTGCCAGTAGTATCGGGACACTCAATGAGCAGTTCTTC. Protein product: CASSIGTLNEQFF.

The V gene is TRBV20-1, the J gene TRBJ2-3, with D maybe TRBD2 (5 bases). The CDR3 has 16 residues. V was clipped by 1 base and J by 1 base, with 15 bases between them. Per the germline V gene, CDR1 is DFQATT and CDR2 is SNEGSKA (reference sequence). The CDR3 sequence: CSARGPRVKGTDTQYF. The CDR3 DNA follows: TGCAGTGCTAGAGGCCCGAGGGTCAAGGGCACAGATACGCAGTATTTT.

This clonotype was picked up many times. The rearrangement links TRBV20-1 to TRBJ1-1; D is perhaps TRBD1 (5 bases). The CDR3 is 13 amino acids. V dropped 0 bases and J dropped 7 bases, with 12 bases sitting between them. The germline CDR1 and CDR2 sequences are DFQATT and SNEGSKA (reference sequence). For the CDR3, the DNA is TGCAGTGCTAGAGATTCCATGGGGGGTGAAGCTTTCTTT. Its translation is CSARDSMGGEAFF.

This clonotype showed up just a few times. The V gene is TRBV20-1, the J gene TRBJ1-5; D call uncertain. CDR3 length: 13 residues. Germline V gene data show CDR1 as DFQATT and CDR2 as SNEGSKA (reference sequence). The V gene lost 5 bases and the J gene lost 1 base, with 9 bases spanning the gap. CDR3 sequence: CSAPGQSNQPQHF. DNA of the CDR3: TGCAGTGCTCCCGGGCAGAGCAATCAGCCCCAGCATTTT.

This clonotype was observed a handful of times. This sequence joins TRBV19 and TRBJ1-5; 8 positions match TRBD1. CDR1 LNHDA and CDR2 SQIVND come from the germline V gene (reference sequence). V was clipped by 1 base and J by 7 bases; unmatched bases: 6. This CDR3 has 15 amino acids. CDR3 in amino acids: CASSIGQGAGQPQHF. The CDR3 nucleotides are TGTGCCAGTAGTATAGGTCAGGGGGCGGGCCAGCCCCAGCATTTT.

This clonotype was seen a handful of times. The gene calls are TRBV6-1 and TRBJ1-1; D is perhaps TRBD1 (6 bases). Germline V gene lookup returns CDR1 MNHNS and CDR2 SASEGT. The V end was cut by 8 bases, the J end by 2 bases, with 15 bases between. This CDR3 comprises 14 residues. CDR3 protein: CASDRTAINTEAFF. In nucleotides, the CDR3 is TGTGCCAGCGATCGGACAGCCATCAACACTGAAGCTTTCTTT.

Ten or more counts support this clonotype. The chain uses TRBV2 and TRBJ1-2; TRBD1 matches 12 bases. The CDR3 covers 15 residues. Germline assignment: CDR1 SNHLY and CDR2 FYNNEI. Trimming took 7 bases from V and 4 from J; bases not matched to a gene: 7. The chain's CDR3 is CASNKGQGALYGYTF. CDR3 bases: TGTGCCAGCAACAAGGGACAGGGGGCCCTCTATGGCTACACCTTC.

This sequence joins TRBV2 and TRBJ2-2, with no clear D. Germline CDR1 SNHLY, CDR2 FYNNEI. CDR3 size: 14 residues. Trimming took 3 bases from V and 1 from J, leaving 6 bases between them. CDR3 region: CASSDGRNTGELFF. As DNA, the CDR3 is TGTGCCAGCAGTGATGGACGGAACACCGGGGAGCTGTTTTTT.

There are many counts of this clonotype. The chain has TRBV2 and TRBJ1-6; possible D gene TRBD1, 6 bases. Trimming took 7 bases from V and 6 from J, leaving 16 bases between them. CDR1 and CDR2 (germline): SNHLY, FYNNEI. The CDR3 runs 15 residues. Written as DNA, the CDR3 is TGTGCCAGCAAGGGGGGCGACACTTCTAATTCACCCCTCCACTTT. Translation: CASKGGDTSNSPLHF. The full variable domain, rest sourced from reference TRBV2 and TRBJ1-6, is EPEVTQTPSHQVTQMGQEVILRCVPISNHLYFYWYRQILGQKVEFLVSFYNNEISEKSEIFDDQFSVERPDGSNFTLKIRSTKLEDSAMYFCASKGGDTSNSPLHFGNGTRLTVT.